The sequence of this TCR beta chain was determined in a study of cytomegalovirus exposure and HLA in healthy donors. This clone was observed a few times. V was trimmed by 6 bases and J by 5 bases, leaving 16 bases between them. The CDR3 has 14 amino acids. Germline-derived CDR1 and CDR2 are MNHEY and SVGAGI. The table came from immunoSEQ multiplex PCR; TCRdb's copy has only in-frame clones and leaves some out. The sample lists 100,000 to 150,000 clones, roughly nine tenths occurring once. The chain recombines TRBV6-5 with TRBJ1-2; D might be TRBD1 (6 bases). The TCR sequence derives from a woman between 18 and 30 years old in good health and CMV-seronegative. What was sequenced was PBMCs. The CDR3 here is CASRFIGGAYGYTF. The CDR3 coding sequence is TGTGCCAGCAGGTTTATTGGGGGCGCGTATGGCTACACCTTC.